The 5 T cell receptor beta chains reported below all come from one sample, sequenced in a study of OX40 agonist ivuxolimab in advanced cancers. Generated by immunoSEQ multiplex PCR, the TCRdb table keeps only in-frame clones and is missing some. The table lists some 95,000 clones, approximately 86% of them singletons. The sequences come from CD4+ or CD8+ T cells sorted from blood, collected in a trial of the OX40 agonist ivuxolimab. Receptor source: an adult with an advanced solid tumor such as melanoma, head and neck, liver or kidney cancer.

This clone was seen once. The chain couples TRBV9 to TRBJ2-1; 7 nucleotides match TRBD2. CDR1 SGDLS and CDR2 YYNGEE come from the germline V gene. V shed 0 bases, J shed 4 bases, and the junction held 10 bases outside the gene matches. This CDR3 comprises 17 residues. CDR3: CASSVGPDWGGYNEQFF. Here the CDR3 DNA reads TGTGCCAGCAGCGTAGGACCCGACTGGGGGGGTTACAATGAGCAGTTCTTC.

This CDR3 reads CASSPTVNTEAFF. The CDR3 DNA reads TGTGCCAGCTCACCGACAGTGAACACTGAAGCTTTCTTT. This rearrangement joins TRBV18 to TRBJ1-1; a weak D match, TRBD1 (5 bases). Germline V gives CDR1 KGHSH, CDR2 LQKENI. This CDR3 comprises 13 residues. V was pared by 3 bases and J by 0 bases, with 5 bases between.

The V and J genes are TRBV13 and TRBJ2-3; 9 bases are shared with TRBD2. The CDR3 spans 16 residues. Germline CDR1 PRHDT, CDR2 FYEKMQ (reference sequence). Losses at the gene ends were 4 bases for V and 6 bases for J; bases not matched to a gene: 11. This CDR3 is CASSSYSGSWRDTQYF. The DNA for the CDR3 is TGTGCCAGCAGCTCCTATAGCGGGAGTTGGAGGGATACGCAGTATTTT.

This chain joins TRBV19 and TRBJ1-2, with D possibly TRBD1 on 5 matching bases. The CDR3 runs to 12 residues. Germline values: CDR1 LNHDA, CDR2 SQIVND (reference sequence). V was shortened by 7 bases and J by 4 bases, with 10 bases between the two germline ends. This CDR3 reads CASMWQGYGYTF. In DNA, the CDR3 is TGTGCCAGTATGTGGCAGGGCTATGGCTACACCTTC.

The V gene is TRBV5-1, the J gene TRBJ1-2; D ambiguous. This CDR3 spans 16 amino acids. CDR1 is SGHRS, CDR2 YFSETQ, per germline. V lost 1 base, J lost 6 bases, and 19 bases lay in between. DNA for the CDR3: TGCGCCAGCAGCTTGAATCGGGATGGGGTAGTGAATGGCTACACCTTC. Amino acids: CASSLNRDGVVNGYTF.